This entry lists 5 T cell receptor beta chains sequenced from one sample in a study of T-cell memory formation after mild COVID-19. One entry per CDR3 protein results from TCRdb running MiXCR on the 5' RACE reads. This sample yields about 40,000 distinct CDR3 sequences, of which 6% to 7.5% are seen a single time; approximately 0.81% belongs to the top ten. The material sequenced was PBMCs or a T cell subset sorted from them (not recorded which). The receptors were gathered from an adult who had mild COVID-19 (a few samples of this study predate the infection). Cell type and time point are not known.

This clonotype was seen at least ten times. The V gene is TRBV6-1, the J gene TRBJ2-6; no definite D call. The CDR3 loop spans 14 amino acids. Trimming took 2 bases from V and 3 from J, leaving 5 bases between them. Germline V CDR1 and CDR2: MNHNS, SASEGT. CDR3 loop: CASSERNGANVLTF. CDR3 sequence (DNA): TGTGCCAGCAGTGAAAGAAATGGGGCCAACGTCCTGACTTTC.

The gene calls are TRBV19 and TRBJ1-1, with D perhaps TRBD1 (6 bases). The germline CDR1 and CDR2 sequences are LNHDA and SQIVND (reference sequence). The CDR3 runs to 13 residues. The V end lost 3 bases, the J end lost 10 bases, and 15 bases lay between the germline ends. The CDR3 DNA follows: TGTGCCAGTAGTATGGAAAGGGGGAGTGGAGCTTTCTTT. This encodes CASSMERGSGAFF.

This clonotype was seen at least ten times. This chain links TRBV18 with TRBJ2-3, with 9 nucleotides matching TRBD2. This CDR3 contains 18 residues. V gave up 3 bases and J gave up 3 bases; unmatched junction bases: 13. The germline V gene encodes CDR1 KGHSH and CDR2 LQKENI. The CDR3 is CASSPTPTLAGQTDTQYF. CDR3 sequence (DNA): TGTGCCAGCTCACCGACCCCTACTCTAGCGGGACAGACAGATACGCAGTATTTT. The whole variable domain, remainder taken from reference TRBV18 and TRBJ2-3, is NAGVMQNPRHLVRRRGQEARLRCSPMKGHSHVYWYRQLPEEGLKFMVYLQKENIIDESGMPKERFSAEFPKEGPSILRIQQVVRGDSAAYFCASSPTPTLAGQTDTQYFGPGTRLTVL.

This clonotype has just a few counts. The chain is built from TRBV15 and TRBJ2-3, with D possibly being TRBD2 (6 bases). There are 14 residues in the CDR3. V gave up 4 bases and J gave up 4 bases, with 12 bases separating them. From germline, CDR1 is LNHNV and CDR2 YYDKDF (reference sequence). The CDR3 reads CATSNTGVSDTQYF. In DNA form, the CDR3 reads TGTGCCACCAGCAACACGGGAGTATCAGATACGCAGTATTTT.

The chain recombines TRBV2 with TRBJ2-7; 10 positions agree with TRBD2. The CDR3 runs 16 residues. Germline V gives CDR1 SNHLY, CDR2 FYNNEI. Trimming took 3 bases from V and 2 from J; bases not matched to a gene: 7. The CDR3 nucleotides read TGTGCCAGCAGTGATCAGCGGGGGGGCCCCCCCTACGAGCAGTACTTC. Translating gives CASSDQRGGPPYEQYF.